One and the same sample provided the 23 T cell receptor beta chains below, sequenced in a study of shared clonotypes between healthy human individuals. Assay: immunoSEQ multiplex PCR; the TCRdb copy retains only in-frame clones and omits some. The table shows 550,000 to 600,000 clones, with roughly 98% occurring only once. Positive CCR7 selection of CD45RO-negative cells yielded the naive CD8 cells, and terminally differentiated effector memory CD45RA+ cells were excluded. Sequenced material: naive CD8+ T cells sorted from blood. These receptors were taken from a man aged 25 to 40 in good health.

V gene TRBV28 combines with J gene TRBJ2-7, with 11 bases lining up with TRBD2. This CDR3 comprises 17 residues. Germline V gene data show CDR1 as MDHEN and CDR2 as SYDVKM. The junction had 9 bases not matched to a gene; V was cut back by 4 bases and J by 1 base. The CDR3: CASSSFGTSGGSYEQYF. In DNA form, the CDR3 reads TGTGCCAGCAGTTCTTTCGGGACTAGCGGAGGGTCCTACGAGCAGTACTTC.

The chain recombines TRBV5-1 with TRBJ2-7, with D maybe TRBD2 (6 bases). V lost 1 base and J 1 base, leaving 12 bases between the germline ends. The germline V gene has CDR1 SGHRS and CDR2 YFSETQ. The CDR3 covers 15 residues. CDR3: CASSLWGDPSYEQYF. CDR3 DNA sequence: TGCGCCAGCAGCTTGTGGGGGGATCCATCCTACGAGCAGTACTTC.

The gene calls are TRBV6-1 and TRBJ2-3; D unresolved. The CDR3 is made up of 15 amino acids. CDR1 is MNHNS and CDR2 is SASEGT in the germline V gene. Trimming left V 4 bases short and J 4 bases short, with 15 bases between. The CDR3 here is CASSGHGEVPDTQYF. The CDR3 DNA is TGTGCCAGCAGTGGCCATGGAGAAGTCCCAGATACGCAGTATTTT.

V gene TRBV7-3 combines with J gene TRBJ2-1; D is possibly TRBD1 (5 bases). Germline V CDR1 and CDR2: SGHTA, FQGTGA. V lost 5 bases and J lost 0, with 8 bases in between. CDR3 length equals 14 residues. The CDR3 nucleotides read TGTGCCAGCAGCGTAGGGGACTCCTACAATGAGCAGTTCTTC. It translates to CASSVGDSYNEQFF.

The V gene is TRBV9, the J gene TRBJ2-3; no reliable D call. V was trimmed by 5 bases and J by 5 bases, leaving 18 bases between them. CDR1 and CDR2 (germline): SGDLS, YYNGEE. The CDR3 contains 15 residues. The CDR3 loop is CASSPTSSTGDTQYF. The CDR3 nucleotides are TGTGCCAGCAGTCCCACCTCTTCAACGGGAGATACGCAGTATTTT.

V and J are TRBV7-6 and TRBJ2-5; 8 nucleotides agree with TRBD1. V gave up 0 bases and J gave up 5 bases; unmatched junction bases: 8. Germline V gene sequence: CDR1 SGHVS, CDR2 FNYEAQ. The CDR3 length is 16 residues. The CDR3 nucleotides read TGTGCCAGCAGCTTAGCGGCGACAGGGGCCCTCGAGACCCAGTACTTC. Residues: CASSLAATGALETQYF.

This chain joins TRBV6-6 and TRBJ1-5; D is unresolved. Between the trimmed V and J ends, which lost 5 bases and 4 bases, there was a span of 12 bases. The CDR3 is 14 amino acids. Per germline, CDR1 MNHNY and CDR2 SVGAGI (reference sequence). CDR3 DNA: TGTGCCAGCAGTAGAGCCGTAGGAAATCAGCCCCAGCATTTT. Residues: CASSRAVGNQPQHF.

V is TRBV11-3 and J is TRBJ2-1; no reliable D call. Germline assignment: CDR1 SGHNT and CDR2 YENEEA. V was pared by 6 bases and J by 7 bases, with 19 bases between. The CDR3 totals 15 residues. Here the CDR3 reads CASSFTRAFVNEQFF. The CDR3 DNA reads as TGTGCCAGCAGTTTCACGAGAGCTTTTGTAAATGAGCAGTTCTTC.

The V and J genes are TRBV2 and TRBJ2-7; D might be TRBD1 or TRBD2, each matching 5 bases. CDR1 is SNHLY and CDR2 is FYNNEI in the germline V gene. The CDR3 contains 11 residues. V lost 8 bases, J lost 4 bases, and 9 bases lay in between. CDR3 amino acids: CASVEGYEQYF. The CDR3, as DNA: TGTGCCAGCGTTGAGGGGTACGAGCAGTACTTC.

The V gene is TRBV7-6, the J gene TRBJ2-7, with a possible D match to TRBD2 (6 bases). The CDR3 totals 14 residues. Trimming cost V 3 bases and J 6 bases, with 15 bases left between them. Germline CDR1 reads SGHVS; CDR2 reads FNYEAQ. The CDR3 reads CASSLGPGGVEQYF. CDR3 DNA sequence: TGTGCCAGCAGCTTGGGGCCGGGCGGGGTCGAGCAGTACTTC.

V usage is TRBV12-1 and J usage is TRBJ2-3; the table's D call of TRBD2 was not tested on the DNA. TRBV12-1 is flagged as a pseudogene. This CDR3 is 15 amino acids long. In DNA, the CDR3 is TGTGCCAGCAGCTTCGACTACGTACGGTCAGATACGCAGTATTTT. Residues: CASSFDYVRSDTQYF.

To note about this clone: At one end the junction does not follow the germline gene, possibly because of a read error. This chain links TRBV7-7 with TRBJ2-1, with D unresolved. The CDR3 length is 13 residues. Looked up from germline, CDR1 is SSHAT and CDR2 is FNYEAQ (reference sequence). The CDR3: CASSYGKANEQFF. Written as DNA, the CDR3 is TGTGCTAGCAGCTATGGGAAAGCCAATGAGCAGTTCTTC.

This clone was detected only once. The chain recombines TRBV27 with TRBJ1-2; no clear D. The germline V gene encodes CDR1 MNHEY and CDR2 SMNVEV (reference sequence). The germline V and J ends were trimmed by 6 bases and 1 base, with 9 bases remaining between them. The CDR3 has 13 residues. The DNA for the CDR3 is TGTGCCAGCAGCCCCGGGGTTAACTATGGCTACACCTTC. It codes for CASSPGVNYGYTF.

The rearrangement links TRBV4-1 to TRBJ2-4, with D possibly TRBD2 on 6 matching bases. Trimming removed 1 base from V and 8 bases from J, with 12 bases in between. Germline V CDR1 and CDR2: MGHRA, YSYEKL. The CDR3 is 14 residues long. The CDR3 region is CASSQGGRRDIQYF. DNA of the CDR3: TGCGCCAGCAGCCAAGGCGGAAGGAGGGACATTCAGTACTTC.

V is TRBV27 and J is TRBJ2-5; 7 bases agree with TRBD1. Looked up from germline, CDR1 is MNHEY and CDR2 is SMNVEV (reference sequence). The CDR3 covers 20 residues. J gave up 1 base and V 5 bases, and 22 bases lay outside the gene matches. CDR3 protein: CASSPEGLGQSLTLQETQYF. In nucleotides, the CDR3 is TGTGCCAGCAGTCCGGAAGGGTTGGGACAGTCGCTCACCCTCCAAGAGACCCAGTACTTC.

CDR3 sequence: CSAMYGGRETQYF. In DNA, the CDR3 is TGCAGCGCAATGTATGGGGGTAGAGAGACCCAGTACTTC. The chain links TRBV29-1 to TRBJ2-5; the D gene could be TRBD1 or TRBD2 (5 bases each). Germline assignment: CDR1 SQVTM and CDR2 ANQGSEA. There are 13 residues in the CDR3. V lost 7 bases, J lost 4 bases, and 16 bases lay in between.

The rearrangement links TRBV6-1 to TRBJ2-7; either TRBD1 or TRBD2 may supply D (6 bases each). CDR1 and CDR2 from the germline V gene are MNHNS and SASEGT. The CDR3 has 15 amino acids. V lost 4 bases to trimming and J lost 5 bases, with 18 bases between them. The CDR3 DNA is TGTGCCAGCAGTGGGCAAGGGGGGCGCTTGGACGAGCAGTACTTC. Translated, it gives CASSGQGGRLDEQYF.

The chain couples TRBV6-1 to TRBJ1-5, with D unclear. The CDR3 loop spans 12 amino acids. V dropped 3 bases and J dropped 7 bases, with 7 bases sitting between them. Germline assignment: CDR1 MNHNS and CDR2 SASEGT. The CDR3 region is CASSEREQPQHF. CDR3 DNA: TGTGCCAGCAGTGAGAGGGAGCAGCCCCAGCATTTT.

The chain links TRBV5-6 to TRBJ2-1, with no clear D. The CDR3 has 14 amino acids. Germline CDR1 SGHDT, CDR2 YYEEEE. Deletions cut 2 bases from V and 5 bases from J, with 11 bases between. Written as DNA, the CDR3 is TGTGCCAGCAGCTTACCCGGGTTAAACAATGAGCAGTTCTTC. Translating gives CASSLPGLNNEQFF.

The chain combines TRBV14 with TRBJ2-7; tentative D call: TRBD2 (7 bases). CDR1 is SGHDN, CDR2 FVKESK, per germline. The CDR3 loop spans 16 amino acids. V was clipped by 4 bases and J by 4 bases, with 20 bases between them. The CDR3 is CASSPPGGLQTYEQYF. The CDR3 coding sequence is TGTGCCAGCAGCCCACCGGGGGGCCTCCAGACTTACGAGCAGTACTTC.

The CDR3, as DNA: TGTGCCAGCAGTTTGGGCAGGGGGAATGAGCAGTTCTTC. Translating it yields CASSLGRGNEQFF. V is TRBV28 and J is TRBJ2-1; 7 bases are shared with TRBD1. With V trimmed by 3 bases and J by 7 bases, 3 bases remained unmatched. The germline gives CDR1 MDHEN, CDR2 SYDVKM. The CDR3 is 13 residues long.

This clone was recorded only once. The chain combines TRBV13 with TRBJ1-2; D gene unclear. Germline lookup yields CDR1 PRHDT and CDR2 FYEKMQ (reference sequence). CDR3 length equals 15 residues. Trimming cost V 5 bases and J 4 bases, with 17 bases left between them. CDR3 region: CASSVRDLRIYGYTF. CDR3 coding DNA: TGTGCCAGCAGCGTTAGGGATTTGAGAATCTATGGCTACACCTTC.

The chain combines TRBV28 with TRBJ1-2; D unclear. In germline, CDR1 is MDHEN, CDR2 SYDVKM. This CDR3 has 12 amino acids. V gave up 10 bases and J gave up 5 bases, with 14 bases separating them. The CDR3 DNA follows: TGTGCCACTCGAGATGCAGGTTATGGCTACACCTTC. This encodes CATRDAGYGYTF.